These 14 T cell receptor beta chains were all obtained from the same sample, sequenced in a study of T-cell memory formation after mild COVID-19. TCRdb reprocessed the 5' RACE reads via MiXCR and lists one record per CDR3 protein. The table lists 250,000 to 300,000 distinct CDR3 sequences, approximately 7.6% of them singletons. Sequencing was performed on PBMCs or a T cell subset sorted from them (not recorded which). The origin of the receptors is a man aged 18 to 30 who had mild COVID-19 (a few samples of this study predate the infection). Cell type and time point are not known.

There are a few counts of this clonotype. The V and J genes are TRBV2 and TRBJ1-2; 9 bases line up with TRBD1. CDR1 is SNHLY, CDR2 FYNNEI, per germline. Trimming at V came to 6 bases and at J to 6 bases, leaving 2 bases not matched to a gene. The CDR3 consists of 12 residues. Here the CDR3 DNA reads TGTGCCAGCAGGGGACAGGGCCATGGCTACACCTTC. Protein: CASRGQGHGYTF. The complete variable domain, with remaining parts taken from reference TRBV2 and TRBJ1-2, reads EPEVTQTPSHQVTQMGQEVILRCVPISNHLYFYWYRQILGQKVEFLVSFYNNEISEKSEIFDDQFSVERPDGSNFTLKIRSTKLEDSAMYFCASRGQGHGYTFGSGTRLTVV.

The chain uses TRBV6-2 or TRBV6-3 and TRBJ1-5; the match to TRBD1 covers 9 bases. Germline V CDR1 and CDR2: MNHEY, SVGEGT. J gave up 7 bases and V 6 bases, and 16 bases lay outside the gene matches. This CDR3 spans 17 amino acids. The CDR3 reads CASRAPGQGTVRQPQHF. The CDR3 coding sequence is TGTGCCAGCAGGGCTCCGGGACAGGGAACGGTGCGACAGCCCCAGCATTTT.

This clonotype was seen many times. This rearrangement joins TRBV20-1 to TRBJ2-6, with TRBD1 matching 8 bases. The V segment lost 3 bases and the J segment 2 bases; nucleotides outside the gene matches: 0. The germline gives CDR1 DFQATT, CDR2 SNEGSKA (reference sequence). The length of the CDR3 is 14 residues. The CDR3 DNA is TGCAGTGCTAGGACAGGGGCTGGGGCCAACGTCCTGACTTTC. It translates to CSARTGAGANVLTF.

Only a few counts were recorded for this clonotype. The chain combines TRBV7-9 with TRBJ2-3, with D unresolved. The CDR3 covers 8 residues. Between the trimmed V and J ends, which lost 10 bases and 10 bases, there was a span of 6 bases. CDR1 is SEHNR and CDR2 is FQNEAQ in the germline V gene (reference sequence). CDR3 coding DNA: TGTGCCACGGAAGCGCAGTATTTT. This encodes CATEAQYF.

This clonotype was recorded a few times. This CDR3 is CASSVGTGGYNEQFF. The CDR3 nucleotides read TGTGCCAGCAGTGTCGGGACAGGGGGCTACAATGAGCAGTTCTTC. The chain employs TRBV25-1 and TRBJ2-1, with TRBD1 identical over 11 bases. This CDR3 region has 15 residues. V lost 4 bases to trimming and J lost 3 bases; unmatched junction nucleotides: 2. Germline V gene data show CDR1 as MGHDK and CDR2 as SYGVNS.

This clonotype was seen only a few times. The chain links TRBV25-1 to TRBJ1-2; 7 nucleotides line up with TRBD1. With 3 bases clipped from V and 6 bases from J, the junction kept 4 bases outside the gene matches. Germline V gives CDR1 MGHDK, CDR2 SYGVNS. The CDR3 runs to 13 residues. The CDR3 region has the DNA TGTGCCAGCAGTGAGGGCAGGGGGGATGGCTACACCTTC. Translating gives CASSEGRGDGYTF.

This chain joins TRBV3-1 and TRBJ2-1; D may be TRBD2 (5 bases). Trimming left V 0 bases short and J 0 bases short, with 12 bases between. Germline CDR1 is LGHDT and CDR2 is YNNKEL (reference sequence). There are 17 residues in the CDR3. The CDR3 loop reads CASSQEPTGDSYNEQFF. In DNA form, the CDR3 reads TGTGCCAGCAGCCAAGAGCCCACCGGGGACTCCTACAATGAGCAGTTCTTC.

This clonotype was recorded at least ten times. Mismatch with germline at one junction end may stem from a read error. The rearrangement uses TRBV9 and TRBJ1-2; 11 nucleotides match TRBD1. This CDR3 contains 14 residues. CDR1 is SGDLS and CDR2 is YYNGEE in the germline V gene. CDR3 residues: CASSLGQGDYGYTF. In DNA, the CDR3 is TGCGCCAGCAGCTTGGGACAGGGGGACTATGGCTACACCTTC.

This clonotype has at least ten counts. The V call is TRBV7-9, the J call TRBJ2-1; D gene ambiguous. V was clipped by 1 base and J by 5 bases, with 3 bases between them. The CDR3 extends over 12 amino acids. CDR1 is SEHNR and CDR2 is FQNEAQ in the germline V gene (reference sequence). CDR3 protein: CASSLGDNEQFF. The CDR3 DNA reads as TGTGCCAGCAGCTTAGGGGACAATGAGCAGTTCTTC.

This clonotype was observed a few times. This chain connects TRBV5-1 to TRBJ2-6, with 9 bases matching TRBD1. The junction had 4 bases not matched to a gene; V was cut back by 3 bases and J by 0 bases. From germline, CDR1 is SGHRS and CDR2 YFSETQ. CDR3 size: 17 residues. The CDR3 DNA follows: TGCGCCAGCAGCTCGGGACAGGGTAGCTCTGGGGCCAACGTCCTGACTTTC. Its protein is CASSSGQGSSGANVLTF.

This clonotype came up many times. The CDR3 region is CASSQRGSSSYNEQFF. As DNA, the CDR3 is TGCGCCAGCAGCCAGAGGGGATCGAGCTCCTACAATGAGCAGTTCTTC. J is TRBJ2-1 and V is TRBV4-1; D is possibly TRBD1 or TRBD2 (5 bases each). V was cut by 3 bases and J by 0 bases, with 12 bases left in between. Germline-derived CDR1 and CDR2 are MGHRA and YSYEKL. CDR3 length: 16 residues.

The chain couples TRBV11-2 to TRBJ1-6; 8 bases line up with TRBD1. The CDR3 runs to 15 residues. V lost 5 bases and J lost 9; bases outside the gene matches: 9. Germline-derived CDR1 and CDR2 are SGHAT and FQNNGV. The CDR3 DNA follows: TGTGCCAGCAGCCTCACAGGGGGTTATGGTTCACCCCTCCACTTT. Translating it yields CASSLTGGYGSPLHF.

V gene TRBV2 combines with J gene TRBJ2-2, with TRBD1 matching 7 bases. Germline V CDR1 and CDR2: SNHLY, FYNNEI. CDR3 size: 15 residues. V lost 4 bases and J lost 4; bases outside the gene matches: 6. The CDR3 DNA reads TGTGCCAGCAGTGTGACAGGGCTGGTCACCGGGGAGCTGTTTTTT. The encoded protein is CASSVTGLVTGELFF.

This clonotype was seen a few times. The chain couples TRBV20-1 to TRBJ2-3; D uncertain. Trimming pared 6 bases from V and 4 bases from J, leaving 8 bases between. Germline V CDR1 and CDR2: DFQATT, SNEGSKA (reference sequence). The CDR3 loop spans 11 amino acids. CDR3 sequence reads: CSAPYPDTQYF. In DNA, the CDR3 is TGCAGTGCCCCTTATCCAGATACGCAGTATTTT.